One sample yielded the 29 T cell receptor beta chains listed below, sequenced in a study of response to subunit inactivated influenza vaccine. TCRdb reprocessed the RT-PCR reads via MiXCR and lists one record per CDR3 protein. The table includes 700,000 to 800,000 distinct CDR3 sequences, 15% to 20% detected once. The specimen was PBMCs from blood, collected more than 4 days after vaccination. These receptors all stem from a man in his forties or fifties who received an inactivated influenza vaccine.

This clonotype was counted only a few times. The chain couples TRBV6-5 to TRBJ1-5; 7 nucleotides align to TRBD1. The CDR3 runs to 15 residues. Per the germline V gene, CDR1 is MNHEY and CDR2 is SVGAGI. The V gene end was trimmed by 2 bases and the J gene end by 1 base; junction bases not matched to a gene: 2. CDR3 protein: CASSYAGGSNQPQHF. The CDR3 nucleotides are TGTGCCAGCAGTTACGCAGGGGGAAGCAATCAGCCCCAGCATTTT.

The chain employs TRBV12-3 or TRBV12-4 and TRBJ2-4; D not certain. Trimming cost V 3 bases and J 8 bases, with 14 bases left between them. CDR3 size: 14 residues. The CDR3 coding sequence is TGTGCCAGCAGTTTGCTAGGCCCGATGGACATTCAGTACTTC. This sequence encodes CASSLLGPMDIQYF.

This clonotype has more than one count but fewer than ten. The V and J genes are TRBV7-2 and TRBJ2-4; 7 bases map to TRBD1. CDR1 and CDR2 from the germline V gene are SGHTA and FQGNSA. The J segment lost 2 bases and the V segment lost 4 bases, leaving 8 bases of the junction unmatched. CDR3 length: 16 amino acids. The CDR3 DNA reads TGTGCCAGCAGCTCCACGACAGGGCGCCCCAAAAACATTCAGTACTTC. As protein: CASSSTTGRPKNIQYF. Full variable domain (rest looked up from reference TRBV7-2 and TRBJ2-4): GAGVSQSPSNKVTEKGKDVELRCDPISGHTALYWYRQSLGQGLEFLIYFQGNSAPDKSGLPSDRFSAERTGGSVSTLTIQRTQQEDSAVYLCASSSTTGRPKNIQYFGAGTRLSVL.

The chain carries TRBV12-3 or TRBV12-4 and TRBJ2-1, with 8 positions matching TRBD2. The CDR3 length is 15 residues. The trim removed 6 bases at V and 7 bases at J, leaving 11 bases unmatched. CDR3 in DNA: TGTGCCAGCAGGGGAAGAGCGGGAGCCCCTAATGAGCAGTTCTTC. The encoded protein is CASRGRAGAPNEQFF.

This clonotype was picked up a small number of times. This chain uses TRBV13 with TRBJ2-6; D is unclear. Germline CDR1 reads PRHDT; CDR2 reads FYEKMQ (reference sequence). This CDR3 is built from 17 residues. Trimming shortened V by 3 bases and J by 0 bases, and 12 bases separated the two germline ends. CDR3 residues: CASSFARSGSGANVLTF. DNA of the CDR3: TGTGCCAGCAGCTTTGCCCGATCCGGCTCTGGGGCCAACGTCCTGACTTTC.

This clonotype was observed a handful of times. This chain connects TRBV7-2 to TRBJ2-5, with D uncertain. The germline gives CDR1 SGHTA, CDR2 FQGNSA. V dropped 1 base and J dropped 5 bases, with 8 bases sitting between them. This CDR3 comprises 13 residues. CDR3 sequence: CASSLVRLETQYF. CDR3 DNA: TGTGCCAGCAGCTTAGTAAGGTTGGAGACCCAGTACTTC.

The chain is built from TRBV20-1 and TRBJ1-2; D is ambiguous. The CDR3 sequence is 14 residues long. Germline V CDR1 and CDR2: DFQATT, SNEGSKA (reference sequence). The ends were cut back, 6 bases at V and 8 bases at J, with 22 bases in the middle. The CDR3 here is CSASPKVIRRGYTF. The CDR3 coding sequence is TGCAGTGCGTCACCGAAGGTCATCAGGAGGGGCTACACCTTC.

This clonotype was found many times. The chain is built from TRBV12-3 or TRBV12-4 and TRBJ1-4, with no clear D. The CDR3 loop spans 12 amino acids. Trimming stripped 6 bases from V and 8 bases from J, with 10 bases between. Here the CDR3 DNA reads TGTGCCAGCAGAGAGGGAGTAGAAAAACTGTTTTTT. Its protein product is CASREGVEKLFF.

J is TRBJ1-2 and V is TRBV7-2; D may be TRBD1 (5 bases). The CDR3 covers 13 residues. V was cut by 8 bases and J by 0 bases, with 10 bases left in between. CDR1 is SGHTA, CDR2 FQGNSA, per germline. The CDR3 bases are TGTGCCAGCGGGGCACTCCCTAACTATGGCTACACCTTC. Translation: CASGALPNYGYTF.

This clonotype has only a few counts. A read error is likely, as this CDR3 ends without the conserved phenylalanine or tryptophan. No DNA is shown, since the ends of the CDR3 on it are uncertain; the CDR3 is the one TCRdb lists. The chain recombines TRBV5-4 with TRBJ2-1; TRBD2, the table's D call, was not compared with the DNA. The CDR3 length equals 14 residues, ends included. CDR1 and CDR2 (germline): SGHNT, YYREEE (reference sequence). The CDR3 here is CASSLGVAAPLGFV.

The rearrangement joins TRBV6-5 to TRBJ2-3; maybe TRBD2 (6 bases). CDR3 length equals 14 residues. The V and J ends lost 2 bases and 5 bases respectively, with 11 bases between them. Germline CDR1 is MNHEY and CDR2 is SVGAGI. CDR3 DNA: TGTGCCAGCAGTTACCGGAGGGTGGGAGATACGCAGTATTTT. Translation gives CASSYRRVGDTQYF.

This clonotype was seen more than once but under ten times. The chain employs TRBV7-2 and TRBJ2-1, with no clear D. This CDR3 has 12 residues. Germline V gene sequence: CDR1 SGHTA, CDR2 FQGNSA. The V end lost 6 bases, the J end lost 4 bases, and 7 bases lay between the germline ends. Here the CDR3 DNA reads TGTGCCAGCAGTTGGAGATACAATGAGCAGTTCTTC. Residues: CASSWRYNEQFF.

The rearrangement uses TRBV4-1 and TRBJ2-1; TRBD1 aligns across 11 bases. Germline V CDR1 and CDR2: MGHRA, YSYEKL. Trimming removed 5 bases from V and 2 bases from J; junction bases left unmatched: 11. The CDR3 runs to 18 residues. DNA for the CDR3: TGCGCCAGCAGCGCTAGGACAGGGGGCGGCGTGCCCTACAATGAGCAGTTCTTC. Protein product: CASSARTGGGVPYNEQFF.

At least ten counts were recorded for this clonotype. J is TRBJ2-7 and V is TRBV5-1; D gene unclear. Trimming removed 4 bases at V and 4 bases at J, with 9 bases between. CDR1 and CDR2 (germline): SGHRS, YFSETQ. The CDR3 length is 12 residues. CDR3 nucleotide sequence: TGCGCCAGCAGCGACCCATCGTACGAGCAGTACTTC. It is translated as CASSDPSYEQYF.

This clonotype has just a few counts. The genes are TRBV6-4 and TRBJ2-1; 9 bases agree with TRBD2. Trimming removed 6 bases from V and 4 bases from J; junction bases left unmatched: 7. Germline-derived CDR1 and CDR2 are MRHNA and SNTAGT. The CDR3 loop spans 15 amino acids. The CDR3 spells CASSELAGRYNEQFF. The DNA of the CDR3 is TGTGCCAGCAGCGAGCTAGCGGGGAGATACAATGAGCAGTTCTTC.

This clonotype has more than one count but fewer than ten. The V and J genes are TRBV10-3 and TRBJ1-2, with D unresolved. Germline CDR1 is ENHRY and CDR2 is SYGVKD. This CDR3 is built from 9 residues. Trimming left V 10 bases short and J 7 bases short, with 7 bases between. The CDR3 nucleotides read TGTGCCAATAGGGCTGGCTACACCTTC. Its translation: CANRAGYTF.

This clonotype was picked up many times. This chain connects TRBV18 to TRBJ2-1; 9 positions agree with TRBD2. The V and J ends lost 6 bases and 9 bases, in that order; junction bases with no gene match: 21. Germline V gives CDR1 KGHSH, CDR2 LQKENI. The CDR3 has 18 residues. CDR3 loop: CASSPSVLSGRTRGEQFF. The CDR3 DNA sequence: TGTGCCAGCTCGCCCTCGGTGTTAAGCGGGAGGACGAGGGGTGAGCAGTTCTTC.

This rearrangement joins TRBV6-4 to TRBJ2-3; the D gene is possibly TRBD1 (6 bases). The germline V gene encodes CDR1 MRHNA and CDR2 SNTAGT. CDR3 size: 15 residues. The V end lost 3 bases, the J end lost 2 bases, and 12 bases lay between the germline ends. CDR3 sequence: CASSEVGAVTDTQYF. The CDR3 DNA follows: TGTGCCAGCAGTGAAGTGGGGGCTGTCACAGATACGCAGTATTTT.

At least ten counts were recorded for this clonotype. The chain employs TRBV20-1 and TRBJ1-1; possible D gene TRBD1, 5 bases. Germline CDR1 reads DFQATT; CDR2 reads SNEGSKA (reference sequence). The V gene lost 0 bases and the J gene lost 5 bases, with 7 bases spanning the gap. CDR3 size: 12 residues. This CDR3 is CSARDGATEAFF. The CDR3 DNA is TGCAGTGCTAGAGACGGGGCAACTGAAGCTTTCTTT.

The CDR3: CASSDTGDLSYEQYF. CDR3 nucleotides: TGTGCCAGCAGTGATACAGGGGACCTCTCCTACGAGCAGTACTTC. The gene calls are TRBV25-1 and TRBJ2-7, with 7 bases matching TRBD1. CDR3 length: 15 residues. Germline loops: CDR1 MGHDK, CDR2 SYGVNS. V was pared by 3 bases and J by 0 bases, with 5 bases of the junction left unmatched.

Here the CDR3 reads CASSPYRTGSYGYTF. In DNA form, the CDR3 reads TGTGCCAGCAGCCCCTACCGGACAGGAAGCTATGGCTACACCTTC. This rearrangement joins TRBV5-5 to TRBJ1-2, with TRBD1 identical over 7 bases. CDR1 is SGHKS and CDR2 is YYEKEE in the germline V gene (reference sequence). V shed 4 bases, J shed 4 bases, and the junction held 10 bases outside the gene matches. CDR3 length equals 15 residues.

This clonotype has a handful of counts. The chain carries TRBV20-1 and TRBJ1-6; D possibly corresponds to TRBD1 (5 bases). V shed 7 bases and J shed 7 bases, with 17 bases lying between them. Germline CDR1 reads DFQATT; CDR2 reads SNEGSKA (reference sequence). The CDR3 spans 14 residues. CDR3 sequence (DNA): TGCAGTGGGGAGGGCGGGGCTCAGAATTCACCCCTCCACTTT. It translates to CSGEGGAQNSPLHF.

The J gene is TRBJ1-5, the V gene TRBV5-5; 7 bases agree with TRBD1. In germline, CDR1 is SGHKS, CDR2 YYEKEE (reference sequence). CDR3 size: 15 residues. Unmatched junction bases numbered 3, after V lost 3 bases and J lost 0 bases. The CDR3 bases are TGTGCCAGCAGCTGGGACAGCAATAGCAATCAGCCCCAGCATTTT. Its translation: CASSWDSNSNQPQHF.

Notes on this clonotype: A much bigger clone sits one base away, suggesting this may be a read error. This chain joins TRBV11-2 and TRBJ2-1, with D unclear. The germline V and J ends were trimmed by 3 bases and 9 bases, with 6 bases remaining between them. Per the germline V gene, CDR1 is SGHAT and CDR2 is FQNNGV. The CDR3 has 11 amino acids. The CDR3 protein is CASSLIVEQFF. DNA of the CDR3: TGTGCCAGCAGCTTGATAGTTGAGCAGTTCTTC.

The rearrangement joins TRBV12-3 or TRBV12-4 to TRBJ2-7; the D is unclear. The CDR3 has 13 residues. V lost 3 bases, J lost 6 bases, and 12 bases lay in between. The CDR3 nucleotides read TGTGCCAGCAGTTTCCGGGCTGCTGCCGAGCAGTACTTC. Protein: CASSFRAAAEQYF.

CDR3 nucleotides: TGCGCCAGCAGCAAACCCCTGACTAGCGGGAGTAATGAGCAGTACTTC. It codes for CASSKPLTSGSNEQYF. The chain has TRBV5-1 and TRBJ2-1; 12 bases agree with TRBD2. The tail of the sequence fits TRBJ2-7 better, so the J call may be wrong. CDR1 and CDR2 (germline): SGHRS, YFSETQ. The length of the CDR3 is 16 residues.

This clonotype has a handful of counts. This chain connects TRBV18 to TRBJ2-7; 8 positions agree with TRBD1. Germline lookup yields CDR1 KGHSH and CDR2 LQKENI. V lost 3 bases to trimming and J lost 5 bases; unmatched junction nucleotides: 9. This CDR3 is built from 15 residues. The CDR3 reads CASSPARTGSHEQYF. The CDR3 DNA sequence: TGTGCCAGCTCACCGGCGAGGACAGGGTCCCACGAGCAGTACTTC. The variable domain in full, with the rest retrieved from reference TRBV18 and TRBJ2-7, is NAGVMQNPRHLVRRRGQEARLRCSPMKGHSHVYWYRQLPEEGLKFMVYLQKENIIDESGMPKERFSAEFPKEGPSILRIQQVVRGDSAAYFCASSPARTGSHEQYFGPGTRLTVT.

A word on this clonotype: Because it lacks the conserved phenylalanine or tryptophan at the end, this CDR3 is likely a read error. This chain joins TRBV10-3 and TRBJ2-2; the D is unclear. This CDR3 spans 13 amino acids. The germline V gene has CDR1 ENHRY and CDR2 SYGVKD. V gave up 3 bases and J gave up 8 bases, with 10 bases separating them. The CDR3 region is CAISDLSPGELFL. The CDR3 DNA reads as TGTGCCATCAGTGATTTATCTCCAGGGGAGCTGTTTCTT.

The rearrangement uses TRBV29-1 and TRBJ2-3, with unresolved D. V was trimmed by 3 bases and J by 3 bases, leaving 16 bases between them. This CDR3 is 15 amino acids long. The germline CDR1 and CDR2 sequences are SQVTM and ANQGSEA. The CDR3 DNA sequence: TGCAGCGTTGACATGGATATGGTCGGTACAGATACGCAGTATTTT. It codes for CSVDMDMVGTDTQYF.